The 30 T cell receptor beta chains below all came from one sample that was sequenced in a study of human T cells and chemical hapten exposure. The time point: pre-sensitization, week 0. Described treatment: therapeutic diphenylcyclopropenone sensitization with weekly scalp DPC. TCRdb re-called the RACE reads with MiXCR, one entry per CDR3 protein. This sample has more than 300,000 distinct CDR3 sequences, with over 5% found just once. Sequencing used whole blood, obtained in connection with sensitization to the hapten diphenylcyclopropenone (DPC). These receptors were collected from a woman under 30 with alopecia areata. Some clones in this sample may be carry-over from other donors' samples.

In nucleotides, the CDR3 is TGTGCCAGTATCTCCTCCCAGGGGAATTCACCCCTCCACTTT. Its protein is CASISSQGNSPLHF. The chain is built from TRBV6-5 and TRBJ1-6, with a weak D call TRBD1 (6 bases). Germline V gene lookup returns CDR1 MNHEY and CDR2 SVGAGI. CDR3 length equals 14 residues. Trimming shortened V by 9 bases and J by 7 bases, and 16 bases separated the two germline ends.

This clonotype was seen only a few times. This sequence joins TRBV7-2 and TRBJ1-2; 8 bases align to TRBD1. The germline gives CDR1 SGHTA, CDR2 FQGNSA. Unmatched junction bases numbered 5, after V lost 2 bases and J lost 6 bases. The CDR3 has 14 amino acids. CDR3 residues: CASSLRTGTDGYTF. The CDR3 region has the DNA TGTGCCAGCAGCTTACGGACAGGGACGGATGGCTACACCTTC.

This clonotype was recorded many times. The chain recombines TRBV29-1 with TRBJ1-4; tentative D call: TRBD1 (5 bases). Germline V gene lookup returns CDR1 SQVTM and CDR2 ANQGSEA. The CDR3 contains 14 residues. Trimming cost V 7 bases and J 6 bases, with 18 bases left between them. This CDR3 reads CSARGAQSYEKLFF. CDR3 DNA sequence: TGCAGCGCGAGGGGAGCCCAAAGTTATGAAAAACTGTTTTTT.

The CDR3 region has the DNA TGTGCTAGTTTCGACGGGACAGGGATGTATCACACTGAAGCTTTCTTT. Its protein is CASFDGTGMYHTEAFF. The gene calls are TRBV12-5 and TRBJ1-1; 9 bases match TRBD1. CDR3 size: 16 residues. After removal of 8 bases from V and 3 bases from J, the junction contained 13 bases not matched to a gene. Germline CDR1 LGHNT, CDR2 FRNRAP. The full variable domain, completed using reference TRBV12-5 and TRBJ1-1, is DARVTQTPRHKVTEMGQEVTMRCQPILGHNTVFWYRQTMMQGLELLAYFRNRAPLDDSGMPKDRFSAEMPDATLATLKIQPSEPRDSAVYFCASFDGTGMYHTEAFFGQGTRLTVV.

V usage is TRBV24-1 and J usage is TRBJ2-1, with D tentatively TRBD1 (5 bases). The CDR3 contains 13 residues. CDR1 KGHDR and CDR2 SFDVKD come from the germline V gene. V was cut by 7 bases and J by 6 bases, with 12 bases left in between. The CDR3 spells CATSLTAFNEQFF. In DNA, the CDR3 is TGTGCCACCAGCCTGACAGCGTTCAATGAGCAGTTCTTC.

Ten or more counts support this clonotype. This CDR3 is CASSYSGGLSDTQYF. In DNA form, the CDR3 reads TGTGCCAGCAGTTATAGCGGGGGCCTTTCGGATACGCAGTATTTT. This chain uses TRBV6-5 with TRBJ2-3; 9 nucleotides match TRBD2. The CDR3 is 15 amino acids. Germline V CDR1 and CDR2: MNHEY, SVGAGI. Losses at the gene ends were 3 bases for V and 6 bases for J; bases not matched to a gene: 7.

V and J are TRBV4-2 and TRBJ1-1; no reliable D call. The CDR3 sequence is 15 residues long. CDR1 LGHNA and CDR2 YNFKEQ come from the germline V gene. Trimming took 0 bases from V and 2 from J, leaving 10 bases between them. CDR3 protein: CASSQDVWGNTEAFF. For the CDR3, the DNA is TGTGCCAGCAGCCAAGATGTTTGGGGAAACACTGAAGCTTTCTTT.

The chain links TRBV7-2 to TRBJ2-1; no clear D gene. CDR1 is SGHTA and CDR2 is FQGNSA in the germline V gene. V lost 4 bases and J 3 bases, leaving 7 bases between the germline ends. The CDR3 sequence is 13 residues long. CDR3 residues: CASSSHSYNEQFF. CDR3 in DNA: TGTGCCAGCAGCTCCCATAGCTACAATGAGCAGTTCTTC. The variable domain in full, with the rest retrieved from reference TRBV7-2 and TRBJ2-1, is GAGVSQSPSNKVTEKGKDVELRCDPISGHTALYWYRQSLGQGLEFLIYFQGNSAPDKSGLPSDRFSAERTGGSVSTLTIQRTQQEDSAVYLCASSSHSYNEQFFGPGTRLTVL.

The rearrangement links TRBV7-8 to TRBJ2-5; D gene unclear. The V end was cut by 1 base, the J end by 5 bases, with 8 bases between. Looked up from germline, CDR1 is SGHVS and CDR2 is FQNEAQ. This CDR3 region has 13 residues. Here the CDR3 DNA reads TGTGCCAGCAGCTTAGAACGGGCGGAGACCCAGTACTTC. Protein sequence: CASSLERAETQYF.

The chain employs TRBV5-5 and TRBJ1-5; 9 nucleotides line up with TRBD1. CDR3 length: 17 residues. Germline CDR1 reads SGHKS; CDR2 reads YYEKEE (reference sequence). Trimming took 0 bases from V and 6 from J; bases not matched to a gene: 10. In DNA form, the CDR3 reads TGTGCCAGCAGCTTGGGGGGGGCCGAGACAGGGGGTCAGCCCCAGCATTTT. Translation gives CASSLGGAETGGQPQHF.

CDR3 residues: CASSFGGDNGGYTF. For the CDR3, the DNA is TGTGCCAGCAGCTTTGGTGGGGATAATGGTGGCTACACCTTC. This sequence joins TRBV7-9 and TRBJ1-2; the D is unclear. Germline V gene sequence: CDR1 SEHNR, CDR2 FQNEAQ (reference sequence). The V end was cut by 3 bases, the J end by 7 bases, with 15 bases between. The CDR3 covers 14 residues.

On this clonotype: One junction end disagrees with the germline gene, perhaps due to a read error. CDR3 nucleotides: TGCGCCAGCAGCCAAGACTCGAGCCGGGCGAGCTCTGGAAACATCATATATTTT. It yields the protein CASSQDSSRASSGNIIYF. The chain uses TRBV4-1 and TRBJ1-3; D is unresolved. CDR1 and CDR2 from the germline V gene are MGHRA and YSYEKL. The CDR3 contains 18 residues.

This clonotype was seen more than once but under ten times. V and J are TRBV20-1 and TRBJ2-1; D unresolved. V was shortened by 0 bases and J by 7 bases, with 10 bases between the two germline ends. This CDR3 is built from 13 residues. CDR1 is DFQATT and CDR2 is SNEGSKA in the germline V gene (reference sequence). The DNA of the CDR3 is TGCAGTGCTAGAGATCGTATTCAAAATGAGCAGTTCTTC. Protein sequence: CSARDRIQNEQFF.

This chain joins TRBV13 and TRBJ2-7, with D unresolved. V lost 0 bases and J lost 4, with 13 bases in between. This CDR3 comprises 15 residues. The V gene's germline CDR1 is PRHDT and CDR2 FYEKMQ (reference sequence). DNA for the CDR3: TGTGCCAGCAGCTTAGGTGACGGAACCGTTTACGAGCAGTACTTC. Its translation: CASSLGDGTVYEQYF.

This clonotype was detected ten times or more. The chain links TRBV6-1 to TRBJ2-7, with 7 bases identical to TRBD1. Germline V gives CDR1 MNHNS, CDR2 SASEGT. V lost 6 bases and J lost 2; bases outside the gene matches: 4. The CDR3 contains 13 residues. For the CDR3, the DNA is TGTGCCAGCAGGGGTACAGGGGCCTACGAGCAGTACTTC. This gives the protein CASRGTGAYEQYF.

This chain uses TRBV7-9 with TRBJ2-7; weak D call: TRBD2 (5 bases). The CDR3 spans 14 residues. Looked up from germline, CDR1 is SEHNR and CDR2 is FQNEAQ (reference sequence). With 1 base removed from V and 6 bases from J, the gap between germline ends came to 13 bases. CDR3 protein: CASSLGSGTGEQYF. The CDR3 region has the DNA TGTGCCAGCAGCTTAGGTTCGGGAACCGGCGAGCAGTACTTC.

This clonotype was counted only a few times. V usage is TRBV2 and J usage is TRBJ2-2, with D maybe TRBD2 (6 bases). Germline CDR1 is SNHLY and CDR2 is FYNNEI. The CDR3 runs 15 residues. Deletions cut 3 bases from V and 4 bases from J, with 12 bases between. CDR3 amino acids: CASSERGLLTGELFF. In DNA form, the CDR3 reads TGTGCCAGCAGTGAGCGGGGACTGCTCACCGGGGAGCTGTTTTTT.

This clonotype was recorded at least ten times. The V and J genes are TRBV9 and TRBJ1-5; D ambiguous. The V gene's germline CDR1 is SGDLS and CDR2 YYNGEE. V shed 4 bases and J shed 5 bases, with 7 bases lying between them. This CDR3 is built from 12 residues. In DNA, the CDR3 is TGTGCCAGCAGCTTAGGACATCAGCCCCAGCATTTT. Translation gives CASSLGHQPQHF.

This clonotype has at least ten counts. This rearrangement joins TRBV27 to TRBJ1-5; no clear D gene. V was shortened by 3 bases and J by 7 bases, with 10 bases between the two germline ends. The CDR3 extends over 13 amino acids. The germline CDR1 and CDR2 sequences are MNHEY and SMNVEV (reference sequence). The CDR3 is CASSLYERQPQHF. The CDR3, as DNA: TGTGCCAGCAGTTTGTACGAGAGGCAGCCCCAGCATTTT.

The J gene is TRBJ1-5, the V gene TRBV5-5, with TRBD1 matching 7 bases. The CDR3 spans 14 residues. Per the germline V gene, CDR1 is SGHKS and CDR2 is YYEKEE (reference sequence). V was pared by 0 bases and J by 7 bases, with 4 bases of the junction left unmatched. CDR3 region: CASSLGQGEQPQHF. The CDR3 DNA reads as TGTGCCAGCAGCTTGGGACAGGGTGAACAGCCCCAGCATTTT.

This clonotype was detected many times. The rearrangement joins TRBV6-5 to TRBJ1-2, with D perhaps matching TRBD1 (6 bases). This CDR3 spans 15 amino acids. Trimming cost V 1 base and J 4 bases, with 13 bases left between them. Germline lookup yields CDR1 MNHEY and CDR2 SVGAGI. CDR3 loop: CASSYLTDSGYGYTF. The DNA for the CDR3 is TGTGCCAGCAGTTACTTAACGGACAGCGGCTATGGCTACACCTTC.

This clonotype was detected only a few times. The chain is built from TRBV12-3 or TRBV12-4 and TRBJ2-7; unclear D gene. Trimming took off 3 bases at V and 5 bases at J, with 11 bases between the two ends. This CDR3 comprises 13 residues. The CDR3 protein is CASSFFERNEQYF. The DNA of the CDR3 is TGTGCCAGCAGTTTTTTTGAAAGGAACGAGCAGTACTTC.

Ten or more counts support this clonotype. The rearrangement uses TRBV10-3 and TRBJ2-3, with D unclear. The CDR3 is made up of 12 amino acids. Trimming removed 6 bases at V and 4 bases at J, with 8 bases between. Germline CDR1 is ENHRY and CDR2 is SYGVKD. The chain's CDR3 is CAIRGFADTQYF. The CDR3 DNA follows: TGTGCCATCAGAGGGTTCGCAGATACGCAGTATTTT.

This clonotype turned up a few times. The genes are TRBV10-3 and TRBJ1-2; TRBD1 is a possible D gene (5 bases). Deletions cut 0 bases from V and 3 bases from J, with 8 bases between. The CDR3 length is 14 residues. In germline, CDR1 is ENHRY, CDR2 SYGVKD. Here the CDR3 reads CAISESPRDYGYTF. DNA for the CDR3: TGTGCCATCAGTGAGTCTCCCAGGGACTATGGCTACACCTTC.

The chain combines TRBV10-3 with TRBJ2-6; possible D gene TRBD2, 5 bases. Per germline, CDR1 ENHRY and CDR2 SYGVKD. The CDR3 is 14 residues long. V was cut by 11 bases and J by 0 bases, with 11 bases left in between. CDR3 sequence (DNA): TGTGCCGCCCGGGGAGACTCTGGGGCCAACGTCCTGACTTTC. Residues: CAARGDSGANVLTF.

The table lists this clonotype with a few counts. The rearrangement joins TRBV6-6 to TRBJ2-7, with D unclear. CDR1 is MNHNY and CDR2 is SVGAGI in the germline V gene (reference sequence). CDR3 length: 14 amino acids. The V end lost 2 bases, the J end lost 5 bases, and 13 bases lay between the germline ends. CDR3 DNA sequence: TGTGCCAGCAGTTACGTCCCCGGCCTGAACGAGCAGTACTTC. Encoded protein: CASSYVPGLNEQYF.

The table lists this clonotype with a few counts. This sequence joins TRBV5-5 and TRBJ2-3; 7 nucleotides agree with TRBD2. The CDR3 contains 16 residues. J was trimmed by 0 bases and V by 4 bases; bases with no gene match: 8. Germline V gives CDR1 SGHKS, CDR2 YYEKEE (reference sequence). CDR3 nucleotide sequence: TGTGCCAGCAGCAAAGGACTAGAGATTAGCACAGATACGCAGTATTTT. It codes for CASSKGLEISTDTQYF.

This clonotype was recorded at least ten times. The rearrangement uses TRBV6-2 or TRBV6-3 and TRBJ1-5; 7 bases match TRBD1. Germline-derived CDR1 and CDR2 are MNHEY and SVGEGT. The CDR3 sequence is 17 residues long. The trim removed 2 bases at V and 0 bases at J, leaving 7 bases unmatched. CDR3 in DNA: TGTGCCAGCAGTTACCGACAGGGAGGGGATAGCAATCAGCCCCAGCATTTT. Protein sequence: CASSYRQGGDSNQPQHF.

The J gene is TRBJ2-7, the V gene TRBV6-2 or TRBV6-3; TRBD1 agrees at 7 bases. Germline CDR1 MNHEY, CDR2 SVGEGT. CDR3 length equals 17 residues. The J segment lost 0 bases and the V segment lost 6 bases, leaving 14 bases of the junction unmatched. The CDR3 DNA is TGTGCCAGCAGATTCACCCCGGACAGGAATAGCTCCTACGAGCAGTACTTC. Amino acid sequence: CASRFTPDRNSSYEQYF.

This clonotype was picked up many times. The chain employs TRBV6-2 or TRBV6-3 and TRBJ2-2; 8 bases are a match to TRBD1. Germline lookup yields CDR1 MNHEY and CDR2 SVGEGT. This CDR3 region has 16 residues. V shed 6 bases and J 4 bases; nucleotides not matched to a gene: 10. CDR3 sequence reads: CASSLRQGRATGELFF. The CDR3 nucleotides are TGTGCCAGCAGCCTCCGACAGGGGCGCGCCACCGGGGAGCTGTTTTTT.